The 24 T cell receptor beta chains listed next were all sequenced from one sample in a study of Graves' ophthalmopathy and Graves' hyperthyroidism. Amplification of TCR beta CDR3 regions used RNA transcripts. Amplification began with first-round RT-PCR using HTBI primers, then second-round multiplex PCR was performed. TCRdb reprocessed the multiplex PCR reads via MiXCR and lists one record per CDR3 protein. The sample consists of roughly 700,000 distinct CDR3 sequences, roughly 40% of them appearing once. The sample consisted of peripheral blood. These receptors originate from an adult man with Graves' ophthalmopathy.

This clonotype was counted at least ten times. This chain uses TRBV7-2 with TRBJ2-7; 7 nucleotides match TRBD1. The V gene's germline CDR1 is SGHTA and CDR2 FQGNSA. The J segment lost 5 bases and the V segment lost 9 bases, leaving 10 bases of the junction unmatched. This CDR3 has 13 amino acids. CDR3: CASSLRQGDEQYF. The DNA of the CDR3 is TGTGCCAGTAGTCTTCGACAGGGAGACGAGCAGTACTTC.

On this clonotype: A much more abundant neighbour one base away suggests this may be a read error. Because the CDR3 is missing its conserved closing phenylalanine or tryptophan, this is likely a read error. This chain joins TRBV7-9 and TRBJ2-5; the match to TRBD1 covers 7 bases. CDR1 SEHNR and CDR2 FQNEAQ come from the germline V gene (reference sequence). Trimming at V came to 5 bases and at J to 5 bases, leaving 2 bases not matched to a gene. CDR3 length equals 12 residues. This CDR3 is CASSGTAETQYL. For the CDR3, the DNA is TGTGCCAGCAGCGGGACAGCGGAGACCCAGTACCTC.

This clonotype was seen ten or more times. V and J are TRBV29-1 and TRBJ1-1; 7 nucleotides match TRBD1. Germline values: CDR1 SQVTM, CDR2 ANQGSEA. The trim removed 2 bases at V and 1 base at J, leaving 4 bases unmatched. This CDR3 region has 14 residues. CDR3 sequence: CSVETGQENTEAFF. CDR3 nucleotide sequence: TGCAGCGTTGAAACTGGACAGGAGAACACTGAAGCTTTCTTT.

This clonotype was seen a handful of times. The V gene is TRBV14, the J gene TRBJ1-2, with TRBD1 identical over 7 bases. CDR3 length: 15 amino acids. Germline lookup yields CDR1 SGHDN and CDR2 FVKESK. V dropped 4 bases and J dropped 4; count of bases not matched to a gene: 9. CDR3 sequence reads: CASSPTDRRLYGYTF. The CDR3 DNA is TGTGCCAGCAGCCCTACGGACAGGCGGCTCTATGGCTACACCTTC.

The sample holds many counts of this clonotype. The chain joins TRBV19 to TRBJ1-1; 9 positions agree with TRBD1. The trim removed 5 bases at V and 9 bases at J, leaving 19 bases unmatched. Germline CDR1 LNHDA, CDR2 SQIVND (reference sequence). This CDR3 contains 17 residues. The DNA for the CDR3 is TGTGCCAGTAGTTCCCCATGGGACAGGGACACATCAAAACAAGCTTTCTTT. This translates into CASSSPWDRDTSKQAFF.

This clonotype turned up a few times. This rearrangement joins TRBV19 to TRBJ2-7, with 7 bases that match TRBD1. Germline trimming cut 6 bases from V and 5 bases from J; bases unmatched to any gene: 13. CDR1 is LNHDA and CDR2 is SQIVND in the germline V gene (reference sequence). The CDR3 runs 15 residues. For the CDR3, the DNA is TGTGCCAGTAGGGGGTCGAGACAGGGATTCGACGAGCAGTACTTC. Amino acids: CASRGSRQGFDEQYF.

This clonotype was observed many times. The chain joins TRBV2 to TRBJ2-7; the match to TRBD2 covers 9 bases. The V gene's germline CDR1 is SNHLY and CDR2 FYNNEI. This CDR3 comprises 15 residues. J lost 6 bases, V lost 5 bases, and 11 bases had no gene match. The CDR3 DNA sequence: TGTGCCAGCAGTTTCGAAATAGCGGGAGCACCCGAGCAGTACTTC. Amino acid sequence: CASSFEIAGAPEQYF.

The chain has TRBV5-1 and TRBJ2-7; 9 bases line up with TRBD1. CDR1 and CDR2 (germline): SGHRS, YFSETQ. V lost 3 bases to trimming and J lost 5 bases; unmatched junction nucleotides: 15. CDR3 size: 17 residues. CDR3 sequence reads: CASSWIGGQGFVHEQYF. Here the CDR3 DNA reads TGCGCCAGCAGCTGGATCGGTGGACAGGGGTTTGTCCACGAGCAGTACTTC.

On this clonotype itself: One end of the junction is discordant with germline, which a read error may explain. This chain connects TRBV24-1 to TRBJ1-5, with unresolved D. Per germline, CDR1 KGHDR and CDR2 SFDVKD. The length of the CDR3 is 12 residues. DNA for the CDR3: TGTGCCAGCAGTACTACACTGCAGCCCCAGCATTTT. This sequence encodes CASSTTLQPQHF.

This clonotype was recorded many times. The gene calls are TRBV24-1 and TRBJ2-6, with D tentatively TRBD1 or TRBD2 (5 bases each). The ends were cut back, 4 bases at V and 4 bases at J, with 16 bases in the middle. The CDR3 has 17 residues. Per the germline V gene, CDR1 is KGHDR and CDR2 is SFDVKD. CDR3 nucleotides: TGTGCCACCAGTGACCCTGGGGGAGAGTTCGGGGCCAACGTCCTGACTTTC. Translating it yields CATSDPGGEFGANVLTF.

The DNA of the CDR3 is TGTGCCACCAGTGTACCGGGACAGTACGAGCAGTACTTC. Its protein is CATSVPGQYEQYF. V is TRBV24-1 and J is TRBJ2-7; 7 nucleotides match TRBD1. V shed 5 bases, J shed 4 bases, and the junction held 4 bases outside the gene matches. The CDR3 extends over 13 amino acids. Per germline, CDR1 KGHDR and CDR2 SFDVKD.

About this clonotype: Mismatch with germline at one junction end may stem from a read error. This chain joins TRBV10-2 and TRBJ2-5; 10 nucleotides align to TRBD2. The CDR3 loop spans 15 amino acids. The germline V gene has CDR1 WSHSY and CDR2 SAAADI. The CDR3 bases are TGTGCCATCAGCCGGTCTAGCGGGGGTGGCGAGACCCAGTACTTC. Translated: CAISRSSGGGETQYF.

In DNA, the CDR3 is TGTGCCAGCAGTTATGGGGGGTATTCTGGTGAAGCTTTCTTT. Amino acid sequence: CASSYGGYSGEAFF. The chain employs TRBV6-1 and TRBJ1-1, with D possibly being TRBD1 (5 bases). The germline V gene has CDR1 MNHNS and CDR2 SASEGT. Trimming removed 5 bases from V and 7 bases from J, with 17 bases in between. This CDR3 spans 14 amino acids.

This clonotype has a handful of counts. The chain has TRBV5-6 and TRBJ2-7, with D possibly TRBD1 on 6 matching bases. The CDR3 length is 16 residues. V was clipped by 4 bases and J by 0 bases, with 17 bases between them. Germline CDR1 reads SGHDT; CDR2 reads YYEEEE. The CDR3 reads CASSLRTARSSYEQYF. The CDR3 nucleotides are TGTGCCAGCAGCCTCCGGACAGCCCGCAGCTCCTACGAGCAGTACTTC.

This clonotype was seen repeatedly, ten times or more. This chain connects TRBV29-1 to TRBJ2-7; no definite D call. V dropped 5 bases and J dropped 2 bases, with 13 bases sitting between them. Germline CDR1 reads SQVTM; CDR2 reads ANQGSEA. This CDR3 comprises 13 residues. The CDR3 region has the DNA TGCAGCGTTAGTGAAGAAGTCACCTACGAGCAGTACTTC. Residues: CSVSEEVTYEQYF.

This chain uses TRBV2 with TRBJ2-5, with a weak D call TRBD2 (6 bases). Trimming shortened V by 6 bases and J by 7 bases, and 21 bases separated the two germline ends. Germline CDR1 SNHLY, CDR2 FYNNEI. This CDR3 region has 15 residues. CDR3 residues: CASSSSGRDSGTQYF. CDR3 bases: TGTGCCAGCAGCTCATCCGGCCGGGACTCGGGGACCCAGTACTTC.

V gene TRBV20-1 combines with J gene TRBJ2-7, with 7 bases identical to TRBD2. V was clipped by 3 bases and J by 9 bases; unmatched bases: 14. Germline CDR1 reads DFQATT; CDR2 reads SNEGSKA (reference sequence). The CDR3 extends over 14 amino acids. The CDR3 loop is CSARGGGLLSWQYF. CDR3 in DNA: TGCAGTGCTAGGGGCGGGGGTCTATTATCGTGGCAGTACTTC.

The chain combines TRBV20-1 with TRBJ1-1; D perhaps matches TRBD1 (6 bases). V gave up 1 base and J gave up 4 bases, with 13 bases separating them. The CDR3 spans 14 residues. The germline V gene encodes CDR1 DFQATT and CDR2 SNEGSKA (reference sequence). The CDR3 loop reads CSARAGEGGTEAFF. The CDR3 nucleotides read TGCAGTGCTAGAGCCGGTGAAGGGGGCACTGAAGCTTTCTTT.

As for this clonotype: This may be a read error: a much more frequent sequence differs by one nucleotide. The chain has TRBV19 and TRBJ1-6; D gene uncertain. The V gene's germline CDR1 is LNHDA and CDR2 SQIVND (reference sequence). CDR3 length: 13 amino acids. Trimming pared 8 bases from V and 10 bases from J, leaving 15 bases between. CDR3 sequence (DNA): TGTGCCAGTCGTACGGCAGTACGCTCACCCCTCCACTTT. It translates to CASRTAVRSPLHF.

The chain couples TRBV25-1 to TRBJ1-6, with 9 bases that match TRBD1. The CDR3 is made up of 14 amino acids. The germline CDR1 and CDR2 sequences are MGHDK and SYGVNS. After removal of 6 bases from V and 9 bases from J, the junction contained 6 bases not matched to a gene. This CDR3 reads CASSVTGGSSPLHF. DNA for the CDR3: TGTGCCAGCAGCGTAACAGGGGGCTCTTCACCCCTCCACTTT.

V usage is TRBV9 and J usage is TRBJ2-5, with 8 positions matching TRBD2. The CDR3 is 15 amino acids. Germline lookup yields CDR1 SGDLS and CDR2 YYNGEE. Trimming removed 4 bases from V and 5 bases from J; junction bases left unmatched: 10. Here the CDR3 DNA reads TGTGCCAGCAGCTCCACGGCGGGGGGTGGGGAGACCCAGTACTTC. Translation gives CASSSTAGGGETQYF.

On this clonotype itself: With a much larger clone just one base away, this may be a read error. The rearrangement joins TRBV10-3 to TRBJ2-7; 7 bases are shared with TRBD1. This CDR3 spans 13 amino acids. Germline-derived CDR1 and CDR2 are ENHRY and SYGVKD. V lost 3 bases to trimming and J lost 9 bases; unmatched junction nucleotides: 8. CDR3 region: CAISDSDRRVQYF. The DNA of the CDR3 is TGTGCCATCAGTGACTCGGACAGGCGTGTGCAGTACTTC.

The rearrangement joins TRBV25-1 to TRBJ2-5; 7 bases fit TRBD2. In germline, CDR1 is MGHDK, CDR2 SYGVNS. J gave up 5 bases and V 7 bases, and 7 bases lay outside the gene matches. The CDR3 contains 13 residues. The CDR3 here is CASTSGKLETQYF. CDR3 bases: TGTGCCAGCACCAGCGGGAAGCTGGAGACCCAGTACTTC.

This clonotype occurred many times. This CDR3 is CASSGDSLYNSPLHF. CDR3 nucleotide sequence: TGTGCCAGCAGCGGGGACAGCCTCTATAATTCACCCCTCCACTTT. The chain combines TRBV11-2 with TRBJ1-6; 7 positions match TRBD1. CDR3 length: 15 residues. The V gene's germline CDR1 is SGHAT and CDR2 FQNNGV. V lost 5 bases, J lost 3 bases, and 4 bases stayed unmatched. The whole variable domain, remainder taken from reference TRBV11-2 and TRBJ1-6, is EAGVAQSPRYKIIEKRQSVAFWCNPISGHATLYWYQQILGQGPKLLIQFQNNGVVDDSQLPKDRFSAERLKGVDSTLKIQPAKLEDSAVYLCASSGDSLYNSPLHFGNGTRLTVT.